The 31 T cell receptor beta chains reported below all come from one sample, sequenced in a study of blood T cell repertoires in COVID-19. Using immunoSEQ multiplex PCR, the repertoire was profiled, and TCRdb retains in-frame clones only, with some absent. The sample holds more than 300,000 clones, more than 85% seen once. The material sequenced was PBMCs or T cells enriched from blood (not recorded which). Every receptor here comes from a woman in her twenties or thirties who had been exposed to COVID-19.

The sample holds one count of this clone. The genes are TRBV5-1 and TRBJ2-3; the D gene is possibly TRBD1 (5 bases). The germline CDR1 and CDR2 sequences are SGHRS and YFSETQ. There are 17 residues in the CDR3. Trimming stripped 0 bases from V and 2 bases from J, with 16 bases between. CDR3 residues: CASSLGRDSLSTDTQYF. The CDR3 DNA reads as TGCGCCAGCAGCTTGGGCAGGGATTCCCTCTCCACAGATACGCAGTATTTT.

In regard to this clone: A read error may account for a junction end that differs from germline. The chain joins TRBV5-4 to TRBJ2-3; 12 bases map to TRBD2. CDR1 and CDR2 (germline): SGHNT, YYREEE (reference sequence). The length of the CDR3 is 13 residues. The CDR3 nucleotides are TGTGCCAGCAGCTTCCCTAGCGGGGGGGCCGAGGATTTT. This gives the protein CASSFPSGGAEDF. The complete variable domain, with remaining parts taken from reference TRBV5-4 and TRBJ2-3, reads ETGVTQSPTHLIKTRGQQVTLRCSSQSGHNTVSWYQQALGQGPQFIFQYYREEENGRGNFPPRFSGLQFPNYSSELNVNALELDDSALYLCASSFPSGGAEDFGPGTRLTVL.

The chain uses TRBV5-6 and TRBJ1-1; no clear D. CDR3 length: 16 amino acids. CDR1 SGHDT and CDR2 YYEEEE come from the germline V gene. Deletions cut 4 bases from V and 0 bases from J, with 16 bases between. In nucleotides, the CDR3 is TGTGCCAGCAGCCCCCTCGGGGTGGAGGTGAACACTGAAGCTTTCTTT. Translated, it gives CASSPLGVEVNTEAFF.

This clone has a handful of counts. The V call is TRBV6-5, the J call TRBJ2-5; D is unclear. Germline V gives CDR1 MNHEY, CDR2 SVGAGI. The CDR3 has 14 residues. V was cut by 0 bases and J by 5 bases, with 10 bases left in between. The CDR3 spells CASSYSGLEETQYF. For the CDR3, the DNA is TGTGCCAGCAGTTACTCTGGGCTTGAGGAGACCCAGTACTTC.

The gene calls are TRBV5-4 and TRBJ1-6, with 7 positions matching TRBD1. CDR1 is SGHNT, CDR2 YYREEE, per germline (reference sequence). The CDR3 covers 15 residues. Unmatched junction bases numbered 4, after V lost 0 bases and J lost 7 bases. For the CDR3, the DNA is TGTGCCAGCAGCTTGGACAGGGGAGGCAATTCACCCCTCCACTTT. Its translation: CASSLDRGGNSPLHF.

The CDR3 coding sequence is TGTGCCAGTAGTCCGGGACACATGAACACTGAAGCTTTCTTT. This encodes CASSPGHMNTEAFF. J is TRBJ1-1 and V is TRBV19; tentative D call: TRBD1 (6 bases). Deletions cut 5 bases from V and 0 bases from J, with 10 bases between. The CDR3 sequence is 14 residues long. The germline V gene has CDR1 LNHDA and CDR2 SQIVND (reference sequence). Supplemented by reference TRBV19 and TRBJ1-1, the full variable domain reads DGGITQSPKYLFRKEGQNVTLSCEQNLNHDAMYWYRQDPGQGLRLIYYSQIVNDFQKGDIAEGYSVSREKKESFPLTVTSAQKNPTAFYLCASSPGHMNTEAFFGQGTRLTVV.

Of note for this clone: The same CDR3 is also encoded by other DNA sequences in this sample. This chain connects TRBV7-9 to TRBJ2-5; D uncertain. The CDR3 is made up of 11 amino acids. V was cut by 4 bases and J by 2 bases, with 2 bases left in between. Germline V CDR1 and CDR2: SEHNR, FQNEAQ (reference sequence). The DNA of the CDR3 is TGTGCCAGCAGCTCGCAAGAGACCCAGTACTTC. As protein: CASSSQETQYF.

This rearrangement joins TRBV11-2 to TRBJ1-2; no reliable D call. This CDR3 contains 12 residues. Trimming removed 5 bases from V and 4 bases from J, with 8 bases in between. Germline assignment: CDR1 SGHAT and CDR2 FQNNGV. CDR3 nucleotides: TGTGCCAGCAGCGGGAGAATCTATGGCTACACCTTC. Protein sequence: CASSGRIYGYTF.

Written as DNA, the CDR3 is TGTGCCAGCAGCTTTAACAGGGAAGCTTTCTTT. As protein: CASSFNREAFF. This chain links TRBV5-4 with TRBJ1-1; D perhaps matches TRBD1 (5 bases). V was shortened by 2 bases and J by 8 bases, with 7 bases between the two germline ends. The germline gives CDR1 SGHNT, CDR2 YYREEE (reference sequence). This CDR3 comprises 11 residues.

This chain links TRBV15 with TRBJ1-3, with TRBD1 as a possible D gene (5 bases). This CDR3 comprises 14 residues. Germline V gene lookup returns CDR1 LNHNV and CDR2 YYDKDF (reference sequence). The V and J ends lost 3 bases and 1 base respectively, with 7 bases between them. This CDR3 is CATSRGTSGNTIYF. CDR3 DNA: TGTGCCACCAGCAGGGGGACTTCTGGAAACACCATATATTTT.

The gene calls are TRBV4-1 and TRBJ2-3, with 12 bases aligning to TRBD2. The germline V gene encodes CDR1 MGHRA and CDR2 YSYEKL. The J segment lost 5 bases and the V segment lost 4 bases, leaving 7 bases of the junction unmatched. CDR3 length: 16 amino acids. CDR3 amino acids: CASSPRTSGDQDTQYF. The CDR3 nucleotides are TGCGCCAGCAGCCCACGGACTAGCGGGGACCAAGATACGCAGTATTTT.

As DNA, the CDR3 is TGTGCCAGCAGTGGCTCGCCGGAGCGTTACGAGCAGTACTTC. Encoded protein: CASSGSPERYEQYF. The chain combines TRBV2 with TRBJ2-7; D gene unclear. Trimming shortened V by 4 bases and J by 4 bases, and 14 bases separated the two germline ends. Per the germline V gene, CDR1 is SNHLY and CDR2 is FYNNEI. The CDR3 has 14 amino acids.

The chain uses TRBV5-6 and TRBJ1-2, with 10 bases fitting TRBD1. The CDR3 is 16 amino acids. The junction had 6 bases not matched to a gene; V was cut back by 0 bases and J by 4 bases. In germline, CDR1 is SGHDT, CDR2 YYEEEE. The CDR3 DNA follows: TGTGCCAGCAGCTTGGCCCGGGACAGGGGACTCTATGGCTACACCTTC. Translated, it gives CASSLARDRGLYGYTF.

The chain couples TRBV11-2 to TRBJ2-5, with 8 bases fitting TRBD2. V shed 1 base, J shed 0 bases, and the junction held 4 bases outside the gene matches. Looked up from germline, CDR1 is SGHAT and CDR2 is FQNNGV. This CDR3 is 16 amino acids long. CDR3 sequence reads: CASSLGAGGYQETQYF. In DNA, the CDR3 is TGTGCCAGCAGCTTAGGGGCGGGGGGATACCAAGAGACCCAGTACTTC.

In the case of this clone: The sample contains more than one DNA sequence encoding this CDR3. The chain recombines TRBV7-9 with TRBJ2-7; tentative D call: TRBD2 (5 bases). The germline V gene has CDR1 SEHNR and CDR2 FQNEAQ (reference sequence). Trimming pared 5 bases from V and 3 bases from J, leaving 8 bases between. The CDR3 is 12 residues long. This CDR3 reads CASSLTSYEQYF. CDR3 bases: TGTGCCAGCAGCCTAACTAGCTACGAGCAGTACTTC.

The chain combines TRBV15 with TRBJ2-6; 8 nucleotides agree with TRBD2. From germline, CDR1 is LNHNV and CDR2 YYDKDF (reference sequence). Germline trimming cut 9 bases from V and 1 base from J; bases unmatched to any gene: 5. The CDR3 consists of 15 residues. CDR3 nucleotides: TGTGCCACGGCGCCGGGGGGGTCTGGGGCCAACGTCCTGACTTTC. This encodes CATAPGGSGANVLTF.

The chain couples TRBV5-1 to TRBJ2-6; TRBD1 aligns across 7 bases. Unmatched junction bases numbered 16, after V lost 4 bases and J lost 0 bases. The CDR3 is 20 residues long. CDR1 and CDR2 (germline): SGHRS, YFSETQ. The CDR3 DNA reads as TGCGCCAGCAGCGTGGGAAAATGGACAGGCCTAAACTCTGGGGCCAACGTCCTGACTTTC. Protein product: CASSVGKWTGLNSGANVLTF.

The chain employs TRBV6-5 and TRBJ2-7, with D tentatively TRBD2 (5 bases). This CDR3 contains 12 residues. V lost 4 bases, J lost 3 bases, and 7 bases lay in between. Germline CDR1 reads MNHEY; CDR2 reads SVGAGI. CDR3 loop: CASSLSGYEQYF. The CDR3 coding sequence is TGTGCCAGCAGTTTAAGCGGCTACGAGCAGTACTTC.

The chain uses TRBV10-3 and TRBJ1-6; TRBD1 matches at 8 bases. The CDR3 consists of 17 residues. Germline values: CDR1 ENHRY, CDR2 SYGVKD. The V and J ends lost 6 bases and 6 bases, in that order; junction bases with no gene match: 13. This CDR3 is CAISELIGQGGNSPLHF. The DNA for the CDR3 is TGTGCCATCAGCGAACTTATCGGACAGGGAGGTAATTCACCCCTCCACTTT.

The chain joins TRBV2 to TRBJ1-4, with D unclear. Germline values: CDR1 SNHLY, CDR2 FYNNEI. Trimming took off 7 bases at V and 8 bases at J, with 8 bases between the two ends. This CDR3 spans 11 amino acids. The CDR3 reads CASIRSEKLFF. The CDR3 nucleotides read TGTGCCAGCATTCGGTCCGAAAAACTGTTTTTT.

This clone was observed once. The CDR3 spells CASSFIGGHSYEQYF. In DNA, the CDR3 is TGTGCCAGCAGTTTCATAGGGGGCCATTCCTACGAGCAGTACTTC. This chain joins TRBV28 and TRBJ2-7; the match to TRBD1 covers 7 bases. The germline gives CDR1 MDHEN, CDR2 SYDVKM. V lost 3 bases, J lost 1 base, and 6 bases stayed unmatched. The CDR3 runs to 15 residues.

The rearrangement uses TRBV7-6 and TRBJ1-2; D gene ambiguous. Trimming stripped 1 base from V and 8 bases from J, with 8 bases between. CDR1 and CDR2 from the germline V gene are SGHVS and FNYEAQ. The CDR3 length is 12 residues. This chain's CDR3 is CASSLDRGGYTF. DNA for the CDR3: TGTGCCAGCAGCTTAGATCGGGGAGGCTACACCTTC.

This chain connects TRBV15 to TRBJ1-1; TRBD1 aligns across 11 bases. The junction had 10 bases not matched to a gene; V was cut back by 2 bases and J by 11 bases. Germline V gene data show CDR1 as LNHNV and CDR2 as YYDKDF (reference sequence). This CDR3 has 15 amino acids. The CDR3 here is CATSRSGQGAVYAFF. The CDR3 bases are TGTGCCACCAGCAGATCCGGACAGGGGGCTGTGTATGCTTTCTTT.

The V call is TRBV27, the J call TRBJ2-5; TRBD1 agrees at 7 bases. The germline CDR1 and CDR2 sequences are MNHEY and SMNVEV (reference sequence). V shed 6 bases and J 1 base; nucleotides not matched to a gene: 5. The CDR3 has 14 residues. This CDR3 reads CASRSTGVQETQYF. The DNA for the CDR3 is TGTGCCAGCAGGTCAACAGGGGTCCAAGAGACCCAGTACTTC.

V gene TRBV5-1 combines with J gene TRBJ1-2; D may be TRBD1 (5 bases). Germline CDR1 is SGHRS and CDR2 is YFSETQ. The germline V and J ends were trimmed by 1 base and 6 bases, with 10 bases remaining between them. The CDR3 sequence is 13 residues long. The CDR3 reads CASSLTWGHGYTF. The CDR3 coding sequence is TGCGCCAGCAGCTTGACGTGGGGCCATGGCTACACCTTC.

V is TRBV7-9 and J is TRBJ1-5; TRBD1 aligns across 7 bases. Germline loops: CDR1 SEHNR, CDR2 FQNEAQ (reference sequence). After removal of 5 bases from V and 7 bases from J, the junction contained 8 bases not matched to a gene. CDR3 size: 14 residues. CDR3 in amino acids: CASSANHRGQPQHF. The CDR3 nucleotides are TGTGCCAGCAGCGCTAATCACAGGGGACAGCCCCAGCATTTT. Filled out from reference TRBV7-9 and TRBJ1-5, the complete variable domain reads DTGVSQNPRHKITKRGQNVTFRCDPISEHNRLYWYRQTLGQGPEFLTYFQNEAQLEKSRLLSDRFSAERPKGSFSTLEIQRTEQGDSAMYLCASSANHRGQPQHFGDGTRLSIL.

The CDR3 protein is CASSPRAGGTGEQYF. The CDR3 DNA follows: TGTGCCAGCAGCCCCAGAGCGGGGGGGACGGGCGAGCAGTACTTC. V usage is TRBV9 and J usage is TRBJ2-7, with 10 bases aligning to TRBD2. J was trimmed by 6 bases and V by 4 bases; bases with no gene match: 10. The V gene's germline CDR1 is SGDLS and CDR2 YYNGEE. The CDR3 sequence is 15 residues long.

The V call is TRBV24-1, the J call TRBJ2-2, with 7 bases aligning to TRBD1. The germline CDR1 and CDR2 sequences are KGHDR and SFDVKD. The CDR3 contains 14 residues. V was clipped by 5 bases and J by 4 bases; unmatched bases: 3. The CDR3 DNA is TGTGCCACCAGTGGGGCAGGGGGCACCGGGGAGCTGTTTTTT. Protein sequence: CATSGAGGTGELFF.

The DNA of the CDR3 is TGTGCCAGCAGTTCCGGACAGGGGGCCTCCTCCTACAATGAGCAGTTCTTC. Protein sequence: CASSSGQGASSYNEQFF. This chain joins TRBV11-2 and TRBJ2-1; 11 bases are shared with TRBD1. The ends lost 6 bases at V and 0 bases at J; junction bases unmatched: 7. CDR1 is SGHAT and CDR2 is FQNNGV in the germline V gene. The CDR3 loop spans 17 amino acids. Together with reference TRBV11-2 and TRBJ2-1, the CDR3 gives the full variable domain: EAGVAQSPRYKIIEKRQSVAFWCNPISGHATLYWYQQILGQGPKLLIQFQNNGVVDDSQLPKDRFSAERLKGVDSTLKIQPAKLEDSAVYLCASSSGQGASSYNEQFFGPGTRLTVL.

Remarks on this clone: A read error may produce the germline difference seen at one junction end. The chain has TRBV7-2 and TRBJ2-7; D unresolved. Germline-derived CDR1 and CDR2 are SGHTA and FQGNSA. The CDR3 spans 15 residues. CDR3 in DNA: TGTGCCACCAGCCGCGACTTTCTATTGGCCTACGAGCAGTACTTC. Its protein is CATSRDFLLAYEQYF.

The count of this clone is one. This chain uses TRBV11-2 with TRBJ1-2, with 7 bases fitting TRBD1. Germline V CDR1 and CDR2: SGHAT, FQNNGV. J was trimmed by 6 bases and V by 2 bases; bases with no gene match: 9. The CDR3 spans 15 residues. CDR3 sequence: CASSLPEGARHGYTF. CDR3 bases: TGTGCCAGCAGCTTACCGGAGGGGGCGCGACATGGCTACACCTTC.